This is a list of T cell receptor beta chains from one sample in a study of blood T cell repertoires in COVID-19. Repertoires were generated with immunoSEQ multiplex PCR, while TCRdb's copy carries only in-frame clones and drops some. Here the sample spans roughly 60,000 clones, about 82% being singletons. The sequencing input was peripheral blood. The receptors were gathered from a human donor in a cohort sampled during active COVID-19. Both conserved end residues are part of each CDR3.

v_gene: TRBV2
CDR3aa: CASSVLAGGPGDTQYF

v_gene: TRBV7-3
CDR3aa: CASSLGAGLASGEQFF

v_gene: TRBV5-4
CDR3aa: CASSLAARAGSYEQYF

v_gene: TRBV18
CDR3aa: CASSTTTVNTEAFF

v_gene: TRBV6-5
CDR3aa: CASRTGQGRAFF

v_gene: TRBV4-1
CDR3aa: CASSQGQAYEQYF

v_gene: TRBV5-1
CDR3aa: CASSSDRGSKETQYF

v_gene: TRBV3-1/TRBV3-2
CDR3aa: CASSHRLREQYF

v_gene: TRBV9
CDR3aa: CASSVGLAGGTDTQYF

v_gene: TRBV27
CDR3aa: CASRLAGGYEQYF

v_gene: TRBV5-1
CDR3aa: CASSSASGRPGELFF

v_gene: TRBV2
CDR3aa: CASSDGQGYNSPLHF

v_gene: TRBV29-1
CDR3aa: CSVEDLGQGASGYTF

v_gene: TRBV7-9
CDR3aa: CASRDGQGDTEAFF

v_gene: TRBV6-6
CDR3aa: CASSPKRSIDSYEQYF

v_gene: TRBV7-3
CDR3aa: CASSSLPGNTGELFF

v_gene: TRBV4-3
CDR3aa: CASSQTGGGNTIYF

v_gene: TRBV29-1
CDR3aa: CSAMGGTYNEQFF

v_gene: TRBV7-9
CDR3aa: CASSLSPGLAMIF

v_gene: TRBV9
CDR3aa: CASSPTSAPGLQETQYF

v_gene: TRBV5-1
CDR3aa: CASSLEQGSSNSPLHF

v_gene: TRBV7-2
CDR3aa: CASSLSVGTGNNEQFF

v_gene: TRBV5-1
CDR3aa: CASSFIPDSNEKLFF

v_gene: TRBV19
CDR3aa: CASSSSGRAYNEQFF

v_gene: TRBV6-1
CDR3aa: CASSAWGRQGATEQFF

v_gene: TRBV11-3
CDR3aa: CASSGQSTDTQYF

v_gene: TRBV6-2/TRBV6-3
CDR3aa: CASSYPDSGSRFAGETQYF

v_gene: TRBV7-2
CDR3aa: CASSLGGGGGSNQPQHF

v_gene: TRBV12-5
CDR3aa: CASVPAGPRQDNEQFF

v_gene: TRBV4-2
CDR3aa: CASPPRGSGTPRSYEQYF

v_gene: TRBV24-1
CDR3aa: CATSEGQSTDTQYF